These 20 T cell receptor beta chains were all obtained from the same sample, sequenced in a study of blood T cell repertoires in COVID-19. Some clones are missing from TCRdb's copy, which holds only in-frame ones; the method was immunoSEQ multiplex PCR. The sample has about 80,000 clones, approximately 76% seen once; the top ten hold 16%. Input material: peripheral blood. Receptors originate from a man between 70 and 80 years old with active or convalescent COVID-19.

The chain couples TRBV3-1 (or the pseudogene TRBV3-2) to TRBJ1-3; D is undetermined. The CDR3 loop spans 14 amino acids. Germline assignment: CDR1 LGHDT and CDR2 YNNKEL (reference sequence). The V end lost 1 base, the J end lost 4 bases, and 8 bases lay between the germline ends. The CDR3 nucleotides read TGTGCCAGCAGCCAAGCAGACACCGGAAACACCATATATTTT. This gives the protein CASSQADTGNTIYF.

Only a few counts were recorded for this clone. This chain joins TRBV7-2 and TRBJ1-2, with TRBD1 identical over 9 bases. In germline, CDR1 is SGHTA, CDR2 FQGNSA. V trimming: 5 bases; J trimming: 1 base; junction bases outside the gene matches: 8. The CDR3 is 16 amino acids. This chain's CDR3 is CASSAAPGQGNYGYTF. The CDR3 DNA sequence: TGTGCCAGCAGCGCCGCTCCGGGACAGGGTAACTATGGCTACACCTTC.

The J gene is TRBJ1-6, the V gene TRBV5-6, with D possibly matching TRBD1 (5 bases). Trimming left V 1 base short and J 2 bases short, with 10 bases between. CDR3 length: 16 amino acids. Germline V gene lookup returns CDR1 SGHDT and CDR2 YYEEEE. The CDR3, as DNA: TGTGCCAGCAGCTTGCAGGGTTGGGCCTATAATTCACCCCTCCACTTT. As protein: CASSLQGWAYNSPLHF.

V is TRBV2 and J is TRBJ1-1; D perhaps matches TRBD1 (6 bases). V was cut by 8 bases and J by 1 base, with 17 bases left in between. Germline V CDR1 and CDR2: SNHLY, FYNNEI. There are 15 residues in the CDR3. The CDR3 protein is CASASQTGTNTEAFF. Written as DNA, the CDR3 is TGTGCCAGCGCATCCCAGACAGGAACGAACACTGAAGCTTTCTTT.

The rearrangement joins TRBV6-5 to TRBJ2-5, with TRBD1 identical over 7 bases. CDR1 is MNHEY and CDR2 is SVGAGI in the germline V gene. J lost 2 bases, V lost 5 bases, and 8 bases had no gene match. The CDR3 has 15 amino acids. For the CDR3, the DNA is TGTGCCAGCAGTAAACAGGGGTTTTCGCAAGAGACCCAGTACTTC. The encoded protein is CASSKQGFSQETQYF.

Comments on this clone: The sample contains more than one DNA sequence encoding this CDR3. The chain uses TRBV19 and TRBJ1-3; D is possibly TRBD1 (6 bases). The V and J ends lost 5 bases and 4 bases respectively, with 12 bases between them. CDR1 is LNHDA and CDR2 is SQIVND in the germline V gene (reference sequence). This CDR3 region has 14 residues. This CDR3 reads CASSGTGTGNTIYF. The CDR3 DNA follows: TGTGCCAGTAGTGGCACAGGGACGGGAAACACCATATATTTT.

The gene calls are TRBV6-6 and TRBJ2-1; TRBD2 aligns across 15 bases. The CDR3 consists of 14 residues. The V gene's germline CDR1 is MNHNY and CDR2 SVGAGI (reference sequence). Trimming at V came to 4 bases and at J to 10 bases, leaving 2 bases not matched to a gene. The CDR3 bases are TGTGCCAGCAGTTCGGGACTAGCGGGGGGAGAGCAGTTCTTC. The encoded protein is CASSSGLAGGEQFF.

The chain has TRBV28 and TRBJ2-3; no reliable D call. The CDR3 runs 12 residues. Trimming took 1 base from V and 5 from J, leaving 4 bases between them. Per the germline V gene, CDR1 is MDHEN and CDR2 is SYDVKM. The CDR3 bases are TGTGCCAGCAGTTTATCAGAAGATACGCAGTATTTT. Protein sequence: CASSLSEDTQYF.

This clone was observed a few times. This chain joins TRBV5-1 and TRBJ1-6; 9 nucleotides agree with TRBD1. Germline V CDR1 and CDR2: SGHRS, YFSETQ. V lost 1 base and J lost 6; bases outside the gene matches: 8. The CDR3 is made up of 17 amino acids. In DNA, the CDR3 is TGCGCCAGCAGCTTGACAGGGGGCTATTCAAGTAATTCACCCCTCCACTTT. As protein: CASSLTGGYSSNSPLHF.

CDR3 DNA sequence: TGTGCCTGGAGGCACGAGGCTTATGGCTACACCTTC. Protein sequence: CAWRHEAYGYTF. The chain recombines TRBV30 with TRBJ1-2; D call uncertain. Germline values: CDR1 GTSNPN, CDR2 SVGIG (reference sequence). Deletions cut 3 bases from V and 5 bases from J, with 10 bases between. The CDR3 length is 12 residues. Variable domain in full (rest from reference TRBV30 and TRBJ1-2): SQTIHQWPATLVQPVGSPLSLECTVEGTSNPNLYWYRQAAGRGLQLLFYSVGIGQISSEVPQNLSASRPQDRQFILSSKKLLLSDSGFYLCAWRHEAYGYTFGSGTRLTVV.

This clone showed up just a few times. The chain combines TRBV27 with TRBJ2-7, with D possibly TRBD1 on 6 matching bases. Trimming shortened V by 9 bases and J by 0 bases, and 12 bases separated the two germline ends. Germline CDR1 is MNHEY and CDR2 is SMNVEV (reference sequence). This CDR3 has 13 amino acids. CDR3 sequence (DNA): TGTGCCAGTACACCGGGACACTCCTACGAGCAGTACTTC. Its protein product is CASTPGHSYEQYF.

V is TRBV13 and J is TRBJ2-3; 7 bases map to TRBD1. V was clipped by 5 bases and J by 4 bases; unmatched bases: 3. The CDR3 is made up of 13 amino acids. Germline-derived CDR1 and CDR2 are PRHDT and FYEKMQ (reference sequence). Here the CDR3 DNA reads TGTGCCAGCAGCACAACAGGGGCAGATACGCAGTATTTT. It translates to CASSTTGADTQYF. The complete variable domain, with remaining parts taken from reference TRBV13 and TRBJ2-3, reads AAGVIQSPRHLIKEKRETATLKCYPIPRHDTVYWYQQGPGQDPQFLISFYEKMQSDKGSIPDRFSAQQFSDYHSELNMSSLELGDSALYFCASSTTGADTQYFGPGTRLTVL.

V and J are TRBV5-1 and TRBJ2-1; 8 bases are a match to TRBD2. CDR3 length equals 16 residues. V trimming: 4 bases; J trimming: 0 bases; junction bases outside the gene matches: 6. Germline values: CDR1 SGHRS, CDR2 YFSETQ. The CDR3 sequence is CASSNSGENSYNEQFF. CDR3 bases: TGCGCCAGCAGCAATAGCGGGGAAAACTCCTACAATGAGCAGTTCTTC. The entire variable domain, with the rest obtained from reference TRBV5-1 and TRBJ2-1, is as follows: KAGVTQTPRYLIKTRGQQVTLSCSPISGHRSVSWYQQTPGQGLQFLFEYFSETQRNKGNFPGRFSGRQFSNSRSEMNVSTLELGDSALYLCASSNSGENSYNEQFFGPGTRLTVL.

This clone was seen ten or more times. The chain links TRBV11-2 to TRBJ2-2; 9 bases agree with TRBD1. This CDR3 spans 15 amino acids. Trimming took 5 bases from V and 2 from J; bases not matched to a gene: 3. Germline CDR1 and CDR2: SGHAT and FQNNGV. CDR3 protein: CASSKDRGNTGELFF. CDR3 nucleotide sequence: TGTGCCAGCAGCAAGGACAGGGGAAACACCGGGGAGCTGTTTTTT.

This clone appeared a few times. J is TRBJ2-3 and V is TRBV18; TRBD1 might be the D (6 bases). This CDR3 is 15 amino acids long. Germline CDR1 and CDR2: KGHSH and LQKENI. Between the trimmed V and J ends, which lost 4 bases and 6 bases, there was a span of 17 bases. CDR3 DNA sequence: TGTGCCAGCTCACTAGCACTGACAGGTGACGATACGCAGTATTTT. It codes for CASSLALTGDDTQYF.

The chain uses TRBV9 and TRBJ2-1, with a tentative D call TRBD2 (5 bases). Germline V gives CDR1 SGDLS, CDR2 YYNGEE. The CDR3 spans 16 residues. V gave up 3 bases and J gave up 8 bases, with 21 bases separating them. This CDR3 reads CASSGGPHLLVHEQFF. The CDR3 DNA sequence: TGTGCCAGCAGCGGAGGCCCCCACTTACTAGTCCATGAGCAGTTCTTC.

The rearrangement links TRBV11-3 to TRBJ1-5; TRBD1 is a possible D gene (5 bases). V lost 0 bases, J lost 0 bases, and 12 bases lay in between. The V gene's germline CDR1 is SGHNT and CDR2 YENEEA. This CDR3 spans 17 amino acids. The CDR3 spells CASSLDRAGNSNQPQHF. The CDR3 bases are TGTGCCAGCAGCTTAGATCGGGCAGGGAATAGCAATCAGCCCCAGCATTTT.

This chain joins TRBV2 and TRBJ2-5; maybe TRBD1 (6 bases). The CDR3 consists of 14 residues. Germline values: CDR1 SNHLY, CDR2 FYNNEI. V shed 0 bases and J shed 5 bases, with 10 bases lying between them. CDR3: CASSEAGTWETQYF. CDR3 in DNA: TGTGCCAGCAGTGAAGCGGGGACATGGGAGACCCAGTACTTC. Complete variable domain (other parts from reference TRBV2 and TRBJ2-5): EPEVTQTPSHQVTQMGQEVILRCVPISNHLYFYWYRQILGQKVEFLVSFYNNEISEKSEIFDDQFSVERPDGSNFTLKIRSTKLEDSAMYFCASSEAGTWETQYFGPGTRLLVL.

This clone was detected a few times. V and J are TRBV9 and TRBJ1-1; perhaps TRBD1 as D (6 bases). This CDR3 region has 15 residues. Trimming shortened V by 0 bases and J by 0 bases, and 9 bases separated the two germline ends. Germline assignment: CDR1 SGDLS and CDR2 YYNGEE. The CDR3 sequence is CASSVEQGMNTEAFF. The CDR3 nucleotides read TGTGCCAGCAGCGTAGAACAGGGAATGAACACTGAAGCTTTCTTT.

The chain recombines TRBV5-1 with TRBJ2-5; TRBD1 aligns across 10 bases. The CDR3 contains 17 residues. Germline V CDR1 and CDR2: SGHRS, YFSETQ. With 0 bases clipped from V and 4 bases from J, the junction kept 9 bases outside the gene matches. The CDR3 DNA reads as TGCGCCAGCAGCTTGGCCGGGACAGGGGCTAGAGGAGAGACCCAGTACTTC. Protein product: CASSLAGTGARGETQYF.